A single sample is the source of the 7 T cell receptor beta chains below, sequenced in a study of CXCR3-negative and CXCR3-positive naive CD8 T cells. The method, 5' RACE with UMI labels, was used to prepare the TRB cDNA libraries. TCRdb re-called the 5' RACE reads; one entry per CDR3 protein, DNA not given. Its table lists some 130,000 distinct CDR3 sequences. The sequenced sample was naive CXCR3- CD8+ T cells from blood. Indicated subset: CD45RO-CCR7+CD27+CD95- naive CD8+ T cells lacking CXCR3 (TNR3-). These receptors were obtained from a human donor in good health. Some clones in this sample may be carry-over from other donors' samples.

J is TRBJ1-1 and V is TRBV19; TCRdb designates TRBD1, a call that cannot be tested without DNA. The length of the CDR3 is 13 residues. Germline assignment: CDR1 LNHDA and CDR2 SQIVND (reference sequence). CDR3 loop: CASSIWGAGEAFF.

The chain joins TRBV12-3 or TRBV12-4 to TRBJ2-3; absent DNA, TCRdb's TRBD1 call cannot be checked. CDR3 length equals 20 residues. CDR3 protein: CASSRANRDRGWPSTDTQYF.

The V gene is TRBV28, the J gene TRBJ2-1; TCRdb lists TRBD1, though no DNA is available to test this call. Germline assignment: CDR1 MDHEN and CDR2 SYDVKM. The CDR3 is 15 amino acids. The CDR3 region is CASSPRDTIGNEQFF.

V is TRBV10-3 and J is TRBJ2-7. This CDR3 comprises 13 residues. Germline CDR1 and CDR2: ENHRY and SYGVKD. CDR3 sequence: CAISETDPYEQYF.

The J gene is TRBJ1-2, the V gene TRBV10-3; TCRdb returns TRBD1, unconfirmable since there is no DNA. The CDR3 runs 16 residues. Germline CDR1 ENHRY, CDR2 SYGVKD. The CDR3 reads CAISEPDRAPDYGYTF.

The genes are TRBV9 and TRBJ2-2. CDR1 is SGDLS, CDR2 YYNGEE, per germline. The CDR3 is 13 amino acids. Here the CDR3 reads CASSVVSTGELFF.

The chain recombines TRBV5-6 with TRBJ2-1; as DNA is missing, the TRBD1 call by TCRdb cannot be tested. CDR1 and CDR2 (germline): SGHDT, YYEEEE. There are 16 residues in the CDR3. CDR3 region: CASSQTGTGVRDEQFF.